The clone carrying this T cell receptor (beta chain) has more than one count but fewer than ten. Its antigen is still unknown. This entry is derived from a study of T cell repertoires in cytomegalovirus infection. Study-level points and caveats: CMV-specific TCR beta clonotypes restricted by HLA-C were the ones dominating the ex vivo response.

TCRdb analysed the reads with MiXCR anew, one entry per CDR3 protein. Of about 260,000 distinct CDR3 sequences listed, roughly an eighth are singletons. V lost 6 bases and J lost 6; bases outside the gene matches: 10. In germline, CDR1 is ENHRY, CDR2 SYGVKD. The CDR3 length is 14 residues. The sequenced sample was PBMCs. The chain is built from TRBV10-3 and TRBJ1-1; TRBD1 matches 7 bases. The receptor's source is a human donor in good health (CMV status not recorded). Some clones in this sample may be carry-over from other donors' samples. The CDR3 nucleotides are TGTGCCATCAGGGAGGGGATCAGGGGGTCTGAAGCTTTCTTT. It codes for CAIREGIRGSEAFF.